The 7 T cell receptor beta chains below were found in one sample sequenced in a study of identical twins. TCRdb reprocessed the 5' RACE reads via MiXCR and lists one record per CDR3 protein. This sample has about 1.7 million distinct CDR3 sequences, with about 30% found just once. The sequencing input was cord blood. The source is a newborn girl in good health.

The chain combines TRBV21-1 with TRBJ2-1; the table's D call of TRBD2 was not tested on the DNA. TRBV21-1 counts as a pseudogene. There are 15 residues in the CDR3. The CDR3, as DNA: TGTGCCAGCAGCTGTGTAGCGGGAGGGCCAAATGAGCAGTTCTTC. It yields the protein CASSCVAGGPNEQFF.

This clonotype has only a few counts. This chain connects TRBV10-3 to TRBJ2-7; 7 nucleotides line up with TRBD2. V was pared by 5 bases and J by 3 bases, with 7 bases of the junction left unmatched. The CDR3 has 14 residues. Germline values: CDR1 ENHRY, CDR2 SYGVKD. The CDR3 region is CAISMTSSLYEQYF. For the CDR3, the DNA is TGTGCCATCAGTATGACTAGCTCCCTCTACGAGCAGTACTTC.

In the case of this clonotype: The junction does not match germline at one end; this may be a read error. CDR3 protein: CSAYRAPTDTRYF. In nucleotides, the CDR3 is TGCAGTGCCTATAGGGCCCCCACAGATACGCGGTATTTT. This chain joins TRBV20-1 and TRBJ2-3; D ambiguous. The germline V gene encodes CDR1 DFQATT and CDR2 SNEGSKA (reference sequence). The CDR3 contains 13 residues.

Only a few counts were recorded for this clonotype. This chain links TRBV10-3 with TRBJ1-4; possible D gene TRBD1, 5 bases. Trimming removed 6 bases from V and 2 bases from J, with 10 bases in between. Per the germline V gene, CDR1 is ENHRY and CDR2 is SYGVKD. This CDR3 is built from 14 residues. This CDR3 is CAIRGTHTNEKLFF. CDR3 DNA: TGTGCCATCAGGGGGACCCACACTAATGAAAAACTGTTTTTT.

This clonotype was counted at least ten times. J is TRBJ2-3 and V is TRBV5-6; no clear D gene. V gave up 2 bases and J gave up 4 bases, with 8 bases separating them. Germline V CDR1 and CDR2: SGHDT, YYEEEE. The CDR3 consists of 13 residues. CDR3 DNA sequence: TGTGCCAGCAGCTTAGCCCCCCCAGATACGCAGTATTTT. Translation gives CASSLAPPDTQYF.

The CDR3 bases are TGTGCCAGCACGAGAGGACTAGCGGGTATAGATACGCAGTATTTT. It translates to CASTRGLAGIDTQYF. The chain recombines TRBV6-6 with TRBJ2-3; 11 bases agree with TRBD2. With 7 bases clipped from V and 5 bases from J, the junction kept 8 bases outside the gene matches. CDR3 size: 15 residues. Germline CDR1 is MNHNY and CDR2 is SVGAGI (reference sequence).

The CDR3 DNA sequence: TGCGCCAGCAGGCCCCGGGACACCTTTAATGAAAAACTGTTTTTT. This sequence encodes CASRPRDTFNEKLFF. The gene calls are TRBV4-1 and TRBJ1-4; a possible D gene is TRBD1 (6 bases). CDR1 is MGHRA and CDR2 is YSYEKL in the germline V gene. Trimming took 6 bases from V and 4 from J, leaving 15 bases between them. The CDR3 has 15 amino acids.